The subject of this entry is one T cell receptor beta chain. Its antigen is not known. CD4+ T cells specific for antigen were expanded with viral peptide pools by the ViraFEST assay before sequencing. Scientists isolated CD4+ T cells after an approximately 10-day culture period ended. BNT162b2 vaccine or mRNA-1273 vaccine was given to participants in two doses. Nucleocapsid antibodies stayed negative before and after vaccination, showing no earlier SARS-CoV-2 infection. Approximately 2.2 million PBMC per well received 7.5 to 10 IU/ml IL-2 and about 10 ug/ml peptides in culture. Sequencing used immunoSEQ multiplex PCR; TCRdb keeps in-frame clones, though not all of them. The top ten hold roughly 1.1% of the sample, which has tens of thousands of clones, more than 60% seen once. The sample belongs to a study of vaccination effects on CD4 cells after COVID-19. On the study more broadly: After the second dose, samples were taken at median day 72. Broader study findings: Substantial clonal contraction characterized both infection- and vaccine-induced clones late after vaccination.

Trimming removed 5 bases from V and 4 bases from J, with 11 bases in between. The CDR3 contains 13 residues. Germline CDR1 is SEHNR and CDR2 is FQNEAQ (reference sequence). The clonotype originates from a human donor who received a COVID-19 vaccine. V usage is TRBV7-9 and J usage is TRBJ2-5; D call uncertain. Sequences were derived from CD4+ T cells from PBMCs cultured with HCoV-OC43 spike peptides, sampled after COVID-19 vaccination. Subset reported: HCoV-OC43 spike overlapping peptide pool stimulation. The chain's CDR3 is CASSVTQRETQYF. CDR3 coding DNA: TGTGCCAGCAGCGTTACCCAAAGAGAGACCCAGTACTTC.